This T cell receptor beta chain is drawn from a study of blood T cell repertoires in COVID-19. Study summary: Acute and convalescent COVID-19 samples came from the United States, Italy and Spain. Nucleic acid was either cDNA or gDNA, and it came from T cells, B-cell-depleted T cells, or PBMCs.

From germline, CDR1 is LGHDT and CDR2 YNNKEL (reference sequence). This CDR3 has 18 residues. Trimming at V came to 2 bases and at J to 0 bases, leaving 6 bases not matched to a gene. Study processing details: Reference gene primer amplification gave nucleated cell count estimates. The method was immunoSEQ multiplex PCR; TCRdb's version includes in-frame clones alone and lacks a portion of them. V and J calls and clone size are those listed in that table; D and trimming were worked out from the DNA. The sample holds around 140,000 clones; 76% are singletons and the top ten take around 4.8%. This clone was counted between two and nine times.

The receptor comes from a woman aged 80 or over with active or convalescent COVID-19. Material for sequencing was peripheral blood. The gene calls are TRBV3-1 (or the pseudogene TRBV3-2) and TRBJ2-5; 13 positions agree with TRBD2. CDR3 region: CASSQRTLAGGYQETQYF. CDR3 nucleotide sequence: TGTGCCAGCAGCCAACGCACACTAGCGGGGGGGTACCAAGAGACCCAGTACTTC.